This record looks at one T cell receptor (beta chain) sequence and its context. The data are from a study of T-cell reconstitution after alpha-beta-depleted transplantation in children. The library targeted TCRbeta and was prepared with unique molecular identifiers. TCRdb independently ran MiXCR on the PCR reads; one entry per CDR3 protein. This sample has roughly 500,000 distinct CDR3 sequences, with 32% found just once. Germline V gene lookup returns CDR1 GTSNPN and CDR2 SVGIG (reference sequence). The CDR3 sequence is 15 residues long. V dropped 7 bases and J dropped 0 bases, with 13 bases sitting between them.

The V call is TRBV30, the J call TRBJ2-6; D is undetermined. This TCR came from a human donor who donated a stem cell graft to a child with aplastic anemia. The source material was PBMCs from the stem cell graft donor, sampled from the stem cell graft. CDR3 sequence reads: CASGAWISGANVLTF. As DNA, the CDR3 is TGTGCCTCTGGAGCCTGGATCTCTGGGGCCAACGTCCTGACTTTC.